The T cell receptor (beta chain) under discussion was sequenced for a study of PD-1 and CTLA-4 blockade in melanoma. This table comes from immunoSEQ multiplex PCR, and its TCRdb copy is limited to in-frame clones, with some not included. The table records 25,000 to 30,000 clones, approximately 88% of them present only once. V shed 2 bases and J shed 7 bases, with 10 bases lying between them. The CDR3 sequence is 12 residues long. Germline loops: CDR1 SGDLS, CDR2 YYNGEE. The clonotype comes from a human donor with melanoma. The sample was CD8+ T cells from peripheral blood, taken before anti-PD-1 treatment. The chain joins TRBV9 to TRBJ2-7; D is possibly TRBD2 (6 bases). CDR3 nucleotide sequence: TGTGCCAGCAGCGTTGGGGGAGGAGAGCAGTACTTC. It codes for CASSVGGGEQYF. Variable domain in full (rest from reference TRBV9 and TRBJ2-7): DSGVTQTPKHLITATGQRVTLRCSPRSGDLSVYWYQQSLDQGLQFLIQYYNGEERAKGNILERFSAQQFPDLHSELNLSSLELGDSALYFCASSVGGGEQYFGPGTRLTVT.